This T cell receptor beta chain was profiled in a study of cytomegalovirus exposure and HLA in healthy donors. For the study at large: Out of roughly 170 million T cells, an earlier analysis found 117 million unique TCR beta sequences in total.

This CDR3 is 13 amino acids long. The ends were cut back, 0 bases at V and 5 bases at J, with 7 bases in the middle. Germline values: CDR1 LNHNV, CDR2 YYDKDF (reference sequence). Study-wide results and caveats: The analysis excluded some indistinguishable V segments, including TRBV6-2 and TRBV6-3. A few CMV-associated chains proved CMV antigen-specific in vitro.

Concerning this clone: Antigen: not known.

Amplification used 60 Vbeta primers and 13 Jbeta primers. Here immunoSEQ multiplex PCR was the method, and the copy in TCRdb shows in-frame clones only, minus some. The sample records about 170,000 clones, over 75% being singletons. This sequence joins TRBV15 and TRBJ2-5, with no clear D. The specimen was PBMCs. The clonotype comes from a female donor in good health and CMV-seronegative. In DNA form, the CDR3 reads TGTGCCACCAGCAGAGAGCCCAGGGAGACCCAGTACTTC. Translation: CATSREPRETQYF.